A single T cell receptor (beta chain) is shown here with its context. There is no known antigen for this receptor. Base quality data are lacking; no much larger clone is found one base away. The CDR3 regions of human TCRbeta chains were analyzed by immunosequencing. The authors' analysis ran thus. TCRs in the repertoires were matched against a reference library of SARS-CoV-2-specific TCRs that had been generated with the MIRA antigen-specificity platform. Breadth meant the fraction of unique TCRs that were SARS-CoV-2-associated, whereas depth meant the fraction of total T cells that were SARS-CoV-2-associated. Using the MIRA data, each spike-specific TCR was mapped to the spike region that the TCR reacts to and placed in a CD4 or CD8 class. Log10-transformed breadth and depth values were compared by one-way ANOVA with Sidak's multiple comparisons tests. What TCRdb holds here is the immuneACCESS table cut down to in-frame rearrangements. Part of the clones is not present; checked against another copy, under half of the missing clones reflect an unresolved V gene, and the others are unexplained. D and trimming were read from the DNA, whereas the V and J calls and clone size are those reported in that table. The sample table shows tens of thousands of clones, and about 91% are seen once. About 9.1% of the sample lies in the top ten.

This sample stems from a study of T cell responses to AZD1222 COVID-19 vaccine (dated by TCRdb to the early 2020s). At the level of the whole study: A total of roughly 240 trial participants underwent TCR sequencing, of whom nearly 210 received two doses of AZD1222 and approximately 25 received two doses of the MenACWY control vaccine. Trial participants were enrolled by age into 18-55, 56-69 and 70-plus year subgroups, with about 150, 28 and 57 TCR-sequenced participants respectively.

The time point label on this specimen signifies: about 28 days (+/-7) after the second vaccine dose. Explained via the paper, the treatment or condition label denotes: meningococcal conjugate vaccine given as trial control. Vaccinee samples came from UK trials COV001 and COV002, including a single-blind randomized controlled phase 2/3 trial of AZD1222 (ChAdOx1 nCoV-19) in healthy adults. Trial participant PBMC samples were collected at day 0 and day 28 after the second dose for TCRbeta chain sequencing. Trimming leaves V shorter by 8 bases and J shorter by 5 bases, with the junction holding 3 bases beyond the gene matches. The CDR1 and CDR2 encoded by the germline V gene (reference sequence) are LNHDA and SQIVND. The CDR3 goes from the cysteine to the phenylalanine over 12 residues. Only CDR3 DNA is held: 36 bases, read in frame from base 1. The investigation overall reported the following: Vaccine-associated CD4 TCRs spanned the whole spike protein, with dominant responses in regions 160-218 and 743-854. Because no day 14 peak-response samples were available, repertoires were characterized only after the peak T cell response. Most participants were white British and females outnumbered males, and the authors suggested that clonal diversity may have been underestimated. Epitopes outside the regions mutated in the B.1.351 and B.1.1.7 variants were reportedly recognized by nearly half of the unique spike-specific TCRs. Conclusions about previously exposed vaccinees are limited because only five to seven AZD1222 recipients were SARS-CoV-2 seropositive at baseline. In the small 56-69-year group, the increase in depth fell short of significance, most likely because of low power. After two AZD1222 doses, both the breadth and the depth of spike-specific TCRs were significantly higher than at day 0 and than in MenACWY recipients.

The TCR was taken from an adult who received the MenACWY meningococcal vaccine as a control. Sample: peripheral blood, taken 28 days after the second dose of the MenACWY control vaccine. Rearrangement joined TRBV19 to TRBJ2-1, with 7 bases matching TRBD2. The CDR3 corresponds to CASLAANNEQFF. Here is the DNA: TGTGCCAGTCTAGCGGCCAACAATGAGCAGTTCTTC. The CDR3 plus the reference TRBV19 and TRBJ2-1 genes for the other parts give the full variable domain: DGGITQSPKYLFRKEGQNVTLSCEQNLNHDAMYWYRQDPGQGLRLIYYSQIVNDFQKGDIAEGYSVSREKKESFPLTVTSAQKNPTAFYLCASLAANNEQFFGPGTRLTVL.